This T cell receptor beta chain was sequenced for a study of vaccination effects on CD4 cells after COVID-19. Overall study: Following the second dose by a median of 72 days, the post-vaccine samples were obtained.

Of note for this clone: Its cognate antigen is unknown.

Measured with immunoSEQ multiplex PCR; TCRdb has only the in-frame clones, and not every one. The sample records approximately 74,000 clones, roughly 80% being singletons. After expansion with viral peptide pools in the ViraFEST assay, antigen-specific CD4+ T cells were sequenced. At the end of roughly ten days of culture, CD4+ T cells were isolated. Everyone in the study got two shots of either the BNT162b2 or mRNA-1273 vaccine. The researchers cultured roughly 2.2 million PBMC per well with around 9.2 IU/ml IL-2 and approximately 9.3 ug/ml peptides. Half of the medium was exchanged for IL-2 medium on both days 3 and 7. The sequencing here drew on CD4+ T cells from PBMCs cultured with HCoV-OC43 spike peptides, taken after COVID-19 vaccination. Noted subset: HCoV-OC43 spike overlapping peptide pool stimulation. The TCR sequence derives from a human donor who received a COVID-19 vaccine.

DNA of the CDR3: TGTGCCAGCAGCTTAACAGGACTCCCCTATAATTCACCCCTCCACTTT. This codes for CASSLTGLPYNSPLHF. This chain uses TRBV7-3 with TRBJ1-6; D unclear. Trimming pared 0 bases from V and 2 bases from J, leaving 8 bases between. Germline CDR1 and CDR2: SGHTA and FQGTGA. This CDR3 has 16 residues.